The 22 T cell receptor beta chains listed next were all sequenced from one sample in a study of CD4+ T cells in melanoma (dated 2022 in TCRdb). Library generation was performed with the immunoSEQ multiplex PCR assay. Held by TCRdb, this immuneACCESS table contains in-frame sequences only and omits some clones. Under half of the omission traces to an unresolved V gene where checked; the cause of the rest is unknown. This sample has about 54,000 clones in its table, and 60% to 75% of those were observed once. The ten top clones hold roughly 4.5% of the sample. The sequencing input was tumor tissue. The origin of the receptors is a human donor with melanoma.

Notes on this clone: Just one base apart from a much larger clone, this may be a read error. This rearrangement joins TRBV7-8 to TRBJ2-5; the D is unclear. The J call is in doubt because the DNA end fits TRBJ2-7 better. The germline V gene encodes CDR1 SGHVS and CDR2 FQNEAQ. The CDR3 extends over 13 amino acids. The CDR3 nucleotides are TGTGCCAGCAGCTTACCTAGCTCCTACGAGCAGTACTTC. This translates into CASSLPSSYEQYF.

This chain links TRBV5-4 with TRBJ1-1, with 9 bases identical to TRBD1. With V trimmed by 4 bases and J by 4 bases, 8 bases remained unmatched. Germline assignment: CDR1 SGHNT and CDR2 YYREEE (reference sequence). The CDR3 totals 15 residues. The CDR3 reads CASSPQPGQGTEAFF. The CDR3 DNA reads TGTGCCAGCAGCCCCCAACCGGGACAGGGCACTGAAGCTTTCTTT.

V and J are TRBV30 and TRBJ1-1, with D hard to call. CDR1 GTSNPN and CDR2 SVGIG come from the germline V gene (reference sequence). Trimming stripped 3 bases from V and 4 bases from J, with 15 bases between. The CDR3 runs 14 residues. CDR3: CAWRVGGSGTEAFF. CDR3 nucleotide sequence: TGTGCCTGGAGAGTAGGAGGATCCGGCACTGAAGCTTTCTTT.

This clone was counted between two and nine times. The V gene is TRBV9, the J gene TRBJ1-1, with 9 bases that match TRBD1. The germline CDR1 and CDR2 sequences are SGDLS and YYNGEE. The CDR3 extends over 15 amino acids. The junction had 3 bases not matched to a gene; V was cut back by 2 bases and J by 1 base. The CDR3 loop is CASSVSDRGNTEAFF. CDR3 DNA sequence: TGTGCCAGCAGCGTCTCGGACAGGGGGAACACTGAAGCTTTCTTT.

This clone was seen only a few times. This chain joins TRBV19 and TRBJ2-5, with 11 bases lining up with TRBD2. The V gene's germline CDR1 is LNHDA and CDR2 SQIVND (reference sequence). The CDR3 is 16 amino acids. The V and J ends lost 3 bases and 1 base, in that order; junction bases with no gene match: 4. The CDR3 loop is CASSISSGGFQETQYF. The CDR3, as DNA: TGTGCCAGTAGTATCTCTAGCGGGGGGTTCCAAGAGACCCAGTACTTC.

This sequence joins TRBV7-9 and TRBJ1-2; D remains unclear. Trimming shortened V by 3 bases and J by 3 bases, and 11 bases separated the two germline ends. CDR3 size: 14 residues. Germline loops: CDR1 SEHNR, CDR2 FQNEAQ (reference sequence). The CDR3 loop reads CASSLVQADYGYTF. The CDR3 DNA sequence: TGTGCCAGCAGCTTGGTTCAAGCAGACTATGGCTACACCTTC.

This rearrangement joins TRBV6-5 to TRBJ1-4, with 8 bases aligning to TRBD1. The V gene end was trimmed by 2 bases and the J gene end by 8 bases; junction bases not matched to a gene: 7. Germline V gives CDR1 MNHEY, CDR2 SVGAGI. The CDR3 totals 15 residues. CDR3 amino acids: CASSYLQGAGEKLFF. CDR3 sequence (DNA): TGTGCCAGCAGTTACCTCCAGGGGGCAGGGGAAAAACTGTTTTTT.

The CDR3 DNA reads TGTGCCAGCAGTGAAGATGAGACTAATGAAAAACTGTTTTTT. Translation gives CASSEDETNEKLFF. This chain links TRBV2 with TRBJ1-4; no clear D gene. The CDR3 loop spans 14 amino acids. With 1 base removed from V and 2 bases from J, the gap between germline ends came to 5 bases. CDR1 and CDR2 (germline): SNHLY, FYNNEI.

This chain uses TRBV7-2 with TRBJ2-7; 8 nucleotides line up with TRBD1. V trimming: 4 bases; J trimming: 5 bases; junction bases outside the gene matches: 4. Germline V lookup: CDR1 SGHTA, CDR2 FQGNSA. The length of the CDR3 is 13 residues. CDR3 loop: CASSSNRGNEQYF. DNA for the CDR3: TGTGCCAGCAGCTCAAACAGGGGGAACGAGCAGTACTTC.

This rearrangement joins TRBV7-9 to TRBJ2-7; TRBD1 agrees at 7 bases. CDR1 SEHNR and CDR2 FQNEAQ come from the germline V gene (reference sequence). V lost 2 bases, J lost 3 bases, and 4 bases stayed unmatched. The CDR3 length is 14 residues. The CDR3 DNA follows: TGTGCCAGCAGCTTACCCCGGGACAGCTACGAGCAGTACTTC. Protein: CASSLPRDSYEQYF.

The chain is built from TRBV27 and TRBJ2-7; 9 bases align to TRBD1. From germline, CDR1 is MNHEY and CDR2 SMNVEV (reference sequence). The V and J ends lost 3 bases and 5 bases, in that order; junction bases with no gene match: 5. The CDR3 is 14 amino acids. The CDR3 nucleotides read TGTGCCAGCAGTTTTCAGGGACAGGGAAACGAGCAGTACTTC. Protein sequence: CASSFQGQGNEQYF.

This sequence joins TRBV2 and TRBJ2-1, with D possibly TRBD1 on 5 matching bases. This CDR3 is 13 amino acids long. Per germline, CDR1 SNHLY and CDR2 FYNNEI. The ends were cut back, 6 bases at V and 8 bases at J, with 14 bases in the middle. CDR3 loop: CASSASQGDEQFF. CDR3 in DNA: TGTGCCAGCAGCGCTTCCCAAGGGGATGAGCAGTTCTTC.

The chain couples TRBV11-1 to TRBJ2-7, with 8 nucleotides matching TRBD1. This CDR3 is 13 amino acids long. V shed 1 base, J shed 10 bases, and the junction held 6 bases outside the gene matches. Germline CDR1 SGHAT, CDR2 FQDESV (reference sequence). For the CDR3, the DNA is TGTGCCAGCAGCTTAGACGGACAGGGCGGTCAGTACTTC. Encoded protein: CASSLDGQGGQYF.

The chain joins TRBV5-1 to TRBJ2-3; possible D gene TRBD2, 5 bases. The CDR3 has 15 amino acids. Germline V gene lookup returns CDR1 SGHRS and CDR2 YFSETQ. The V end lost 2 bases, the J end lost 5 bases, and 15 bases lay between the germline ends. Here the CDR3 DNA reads TGCGCCAGCAGCTTAGAGGACCCGAGGGTAGATACGCAGTATTTT. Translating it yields CASSLEDPRVDTQYF.

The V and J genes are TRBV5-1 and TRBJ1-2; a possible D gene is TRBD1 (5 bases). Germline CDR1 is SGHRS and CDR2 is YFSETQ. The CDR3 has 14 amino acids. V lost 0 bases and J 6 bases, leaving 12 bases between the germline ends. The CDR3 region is CASSLEGVVNGYTF. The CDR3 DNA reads TGCGCCAGCAGCTTGGAAGGGGTAGTAAATGGCTACACCTTC.

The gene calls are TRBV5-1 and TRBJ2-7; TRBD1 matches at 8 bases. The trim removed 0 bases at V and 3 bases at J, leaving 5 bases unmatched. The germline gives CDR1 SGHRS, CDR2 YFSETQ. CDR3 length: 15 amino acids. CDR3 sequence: CASSLGRTGSYEQYF. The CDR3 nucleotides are TGCGCCAGCAGCTTGGGGCGGACAGGGAGCTACGAGCAGTACTTC.

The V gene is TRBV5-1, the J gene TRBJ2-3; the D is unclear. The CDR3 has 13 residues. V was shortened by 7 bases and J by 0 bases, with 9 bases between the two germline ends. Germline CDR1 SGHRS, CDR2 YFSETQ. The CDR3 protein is CASSRGSTDTQYF. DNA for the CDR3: TGCGCCAGCTCTCGAGGAAGCACAGATACGCAGTATTTT.

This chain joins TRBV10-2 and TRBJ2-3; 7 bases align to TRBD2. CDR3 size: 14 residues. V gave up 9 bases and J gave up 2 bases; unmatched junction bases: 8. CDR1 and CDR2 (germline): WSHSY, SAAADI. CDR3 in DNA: TGCGCCAGAAGCCGCGGGGGATCCACAGATACGCAGTATTTT. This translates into CARSRGGSTDTQYF.

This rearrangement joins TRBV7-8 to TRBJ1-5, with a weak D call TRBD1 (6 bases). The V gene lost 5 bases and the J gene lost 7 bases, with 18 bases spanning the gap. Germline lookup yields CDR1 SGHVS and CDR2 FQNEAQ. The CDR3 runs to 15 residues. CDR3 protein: CASSLGRDTRQPQHF. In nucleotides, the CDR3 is TGTGCCAGCAGCCTGGGCAGGGACACCCGCCAGCCCCAGCATTTT.

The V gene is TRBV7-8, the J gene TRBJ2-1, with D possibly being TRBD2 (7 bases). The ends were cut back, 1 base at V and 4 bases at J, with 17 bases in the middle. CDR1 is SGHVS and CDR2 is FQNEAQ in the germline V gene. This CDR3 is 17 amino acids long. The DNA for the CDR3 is TGTGCCAGCAGCTTAGTCGTGCGGGGGCGCGCATACAATGAGCAGTTCTTC. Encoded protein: CASSLVVRGRAYNEQFF.

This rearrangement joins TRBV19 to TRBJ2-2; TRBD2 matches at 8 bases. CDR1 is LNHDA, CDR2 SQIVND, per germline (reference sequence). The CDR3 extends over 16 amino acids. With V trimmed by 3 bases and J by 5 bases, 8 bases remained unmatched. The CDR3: CASSMLAGGDTGELFF. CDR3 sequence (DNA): TGTGCCAGTAGTATGCTTGCGGGGGGTGATACCGGGGAGCTGTTTTTT.

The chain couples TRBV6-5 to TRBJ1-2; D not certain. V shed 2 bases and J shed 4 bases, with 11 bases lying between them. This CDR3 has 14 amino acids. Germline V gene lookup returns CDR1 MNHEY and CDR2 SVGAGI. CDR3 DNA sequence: TGTGCCAGCAGTTACAATGTGGAGACCTATGGCTACACCTTC. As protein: CASSYNVETYGYTF.